The 9 T cell receptor beta chains listed next were all sequenced from one sample in a study of T cell changes during pregnancy in multiple sclerosis (dated by TCRdb to between 2018 and 2021). Libraries were made using the immunoSEQ multiplex PCR assay. TCRdb mirrors the immuneACCESS table, restricted to in-frame sequences. Some clones are absent from its copies; in checked studies, under half trace to an unresolved V gene, and the reason for the others is unknown. The sample profile shows tens of thousands of clones; roughly nine tenths of them were found once. 3% to 4% of the sample rests with the top ten. The input for sequencing was PBMCs, taken in the first trimester of pregnancy. The source of these receptors is a female donor in good health, serving as a control in a pregnancy study. Some clones in this sample may be carry-over from other donors' samples.

The V call is TRBV27, the J call TRBJ2-3, with 7 positions matching TRBD1. After removal of 6 bases from V and 0 bases from J, the junction contained 9 bases not matched to a gene. The CDR3 sequence is 16 residues long. Germline CDR1 reads MNHEY; CDR2 reads SMNVEV (reference sequence). CDR3 sequence (DNA): TGTGCCAGCAGGAGGGACAGCCTACCTAGCACAGATACGCAGTATTTT. It is translated as CASRRDSLPSTDTQYF.

CDR3 sequence reads: CASSEGPSSNQPQHF. CDR3 bases: TGTGCCAGCAGTGAAGGGCCTTCCAGCAATCAGCCCCAGCATTTT. The chain links TRBV6-1 to TRBJ1-5; no clear D gene. The ends were cut back, 1 base at V and 1 base at J, with 8 bases in the middle. The CDR3 is made up of 15 amino acids. Germline assignment: CDR1 MNHNS and CDR2 SASEGT.

The chain couples TRBV7-2 to TRBJ1-3; D unclear. CDR1 is SGHTA and CDR2 is FQGNSA in the germline V gene. This CDR3 has 15 amino acids. Trimming stripped 5 bases from V and 0 bases from J, with 11 bases between. For the CDR3, the DNA is TGTGCCAGCAGCCTGATGCCGAGCTCTGGAAACACCATATATTTT. It codes for CASSLMPSSGNTIYF. Complete variable domain (other parts from reference TRBV7-2 and TRBJ1-3): GAGVSQSPSNKVTEKGKDVELRCDPISGHTALYWYRQSLGQGLEFLIYFQGNSAPDKSGLPSDRFSAERTGGSVSTLTIQRTQQEDSAVYLCASSLMPSSGNTIYFGEGSWLTVV.

The CDR3 reads CASSLMKQRGPNYGYTF. The CDR3, as DNA: TGTGCCAGCAGCTTGATGAAGCAGAGAGGTCCTAACTATGGCTACACCTTC. The genes are TRBV5-8 and TRBJ1-2; D unclear. Germline V gene data show CDR1 as SGHTS and CDR2 as YDEGEE. This CDR3 has 17 residues. Trimming took off 1 base at V and 0 bases at J, with 16 bases between the two ends.

CDR3 bases: TGTGCCAGCACCCCGGGACAGGGAGGGGGAGAGACCCAGTACTTC. Encoded protein: CASTPGQGGGETQYF. The V and J genes are TRBV5-8 and TRBJ2-5; 9 nucleotides match TRBD1. CDR3 length: 15 amino acids. Germline V gene lookup returns CDR1 SGHTS and CDR2 YDEGEE. Trimming at V came to 6 bases and at J to 4 bases, leaving 10 bases not matched to a gene.

This chain uses TRBV2 with TRBJ2-1; TRBD1 agrees at 9 bases. J gave up 4 bases and V 8 bases, and 3 bases lay outside the gene matches. Germline V gene sequence: CDR1 SNHLY, CDR2 FYNNEI. There are 13 residues in the CDR3. CDR3 region: CASRQGGYNEQFF. CDR3 coding DNA: TGTGCCAGCCGACAGGGGGGATACAATGAGCAGTTCTTC.

This chain connects TRBV6-1 to TRBJ2-3; weak D call: TRBD2 (6 bases). The CDR3 loop spans 14 amino acids. Between the trimmed V and J ends, which lost 2 bases and 8 bases, there was a span of 14 bases. Looked up from germline, CDR1 is MNHNS and CDR2 is SASEGT. The CDR3 protein is CASSERMGLTTQYF. CDR3 DNA sequence: TGTGCCAGCAGTGAAAGGATGGGACTGACTACGCAGTATTTT.

The V gene is TRBV28, the J gene TRBJ2-7; TRBD1 matches 7 bases. V gave up 7 bases and J gave up 1 base; unmatched junction bases: 10. Per germline, CDR1 MDHEN and CDR2 SYDVKM. The CDR3 extends over 15 amino acids. The CDR3 DNA is TGTGCCAGCATGCCAGGGGACAGTCAGTCCTACGAGCAGTACTTC. Its translation is CASMPGDSQSYEQYF.

V and J are TRBV28 and TRBJ1-1; D unclear. The CDR3 spans 14 residues. The germline CDR1 and CDR2 sequences are MDHEN and SYDVKM. The V end was cut by 1 base, the J end by 7 bases, with 13 bases between. The CDR3 bases are TGTGCCAGCAGTTTATACGCGCCGCGTGGTGAAGCTTTCTTT. The encoded protein is CASSLYAPRGEAFF.